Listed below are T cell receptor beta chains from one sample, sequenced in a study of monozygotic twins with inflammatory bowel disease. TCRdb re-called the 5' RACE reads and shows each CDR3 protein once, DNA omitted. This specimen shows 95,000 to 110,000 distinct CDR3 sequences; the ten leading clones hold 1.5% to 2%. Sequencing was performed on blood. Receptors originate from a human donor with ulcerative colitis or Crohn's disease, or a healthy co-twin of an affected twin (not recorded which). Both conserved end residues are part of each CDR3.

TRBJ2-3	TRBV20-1	CSASQDPTTDTQYF
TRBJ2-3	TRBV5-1	CASSLLGLSADAQYF
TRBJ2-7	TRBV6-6	CASSPRMDYEQYF
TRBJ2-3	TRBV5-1	CASSARTSEGNTQYF
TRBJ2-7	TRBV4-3	CASSQEWRETYEQYF
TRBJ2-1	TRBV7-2	CASSAQGFQGNEQFF
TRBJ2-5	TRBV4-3	CASSQLGETETQYF
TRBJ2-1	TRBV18	CASSPLAGVSEQFF
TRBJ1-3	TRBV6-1	CASNRGTGNTIYF
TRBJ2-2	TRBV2	CASGDTGELFF
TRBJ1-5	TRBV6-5	CASSYSTGSNQPQHF
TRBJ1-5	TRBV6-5	CATSPDRVQPQHF
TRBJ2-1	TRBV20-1	CSAGQGRWFDEQFF
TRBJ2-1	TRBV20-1	CSATDGSLQFF
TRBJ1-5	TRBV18	CASSPASNQPQHF
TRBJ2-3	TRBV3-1	CASSPPGGTDTQYF
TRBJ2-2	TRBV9	CASSVGLASTGELFF
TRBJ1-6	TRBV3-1	CASSLDRGHSPLHF
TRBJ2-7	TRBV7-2	CATKPRGGAEQYF
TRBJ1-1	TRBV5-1	CASSLAGEAFF
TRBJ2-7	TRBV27	CASSSSGRGAYEQYF
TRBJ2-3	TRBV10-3	CAISRLAGGPTDTQYF
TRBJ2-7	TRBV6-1	CASRHPAGFTYEQYF